This is a list of T cell receptor beta chains from one sample in a study of long-term antiretroviral therapy in people with HIV. Sequencing used immunoSEQ multiplex PCR; TCRdb keeps in-frame clones, though not all of them. In the table there are 23,000 or so clones, more than 75% of which are singletons. The material was unsorted PBMCs, obtained 0.5 years after starting antiretroviral therapy. The receptors stem from a woman in her thirties or forties with HIV. CDR3s leave out the opening cysteine and the closing phenylalanine or tryptophan. Fields, in order: V gene, J gene, CDR3 protein.

>TRBV5-4|TRBJ2-5
ASSFAGTTGETQY
>TRBV14|TRBJ2-7
ASSRGNGREQY
>TRBV11-1|TRBJ1-2
ASSLGPSNYGYT
>TRBV27|TRBJ2-3
ASTDTGRVGTDTQY
>TRBV27|TRBJ2-5
ASSSAGLQETQY
>TRBV27|TRBJ2-6
ASSRDRLSGANVLT
>TRBV11-2|TRBJ1-1
ASRPGGTEAF
>TRBV7-9|TRBJ1-2
ASSLAWGRDGYT
>TRBV28|TRBJ1-5
ATFVSSYSNQPQH
>TRBV4-2|TRBJ2-7
ASSPYWDLPGEQY
>TRBV9|TRBJ1-3
ASSTSLSTIY
>TRBV28|TRBJ1-5
ATNTGGKGQPQH
>TRBV28|TRBJ1-2
ASSLDRGHGYT
>TRBV2|TRBJ2-5
ASQRREGQETQY
>TRBV19|TRBJ1-1
ASMGGYRGNTEAF
>TRBV7-2|TRBJ2-5
ASSFIGGGQETQY
>TRBV5-1|TRBJ2-1
ASSLALADNNEQF
>TRBV28|TRBJ1-5
ASRGGQDQPQH
>TRBV4-3|TRBJ1-2
ASSQDPRQTLGYT
>TRBV6-1|TRBJ1-4
ASSANREIKEKLF
>TRBV7-2|TRBJ2-3
ASSLMGTDTQY
>TRBV6-5|TRBJ1-1
ASSYSGTLNTEAF
>TRBV5-1|TRBJ2-7
ASSHGTADYEQY
>TRBV5-1|TRBJ1-1
ASSDPDRGLTEAF
>TRBV5-1|TRBJ2-7
ASSLGQGHEQY
>TRBV7-9|TRBJ1-5
ASSPQGPGNQPQH
>TRBV11-3|TRBJ2-7
ASSLGSSSYEQY
>TRBV5-4|TRBJ2-3
ASSSLTTFSTDTQY
>TRBV27|TRBJ2-7
ASSLWGGKGYEQY
>TRBV5-5|TRBJ2-1
ASSLGGSSYNEQF
>TRBV20-1|TRBJ1-5
STGDQPQH
>TRBV5-1|TRBJ2-7
ASSLESGAPTYEQY
>TRBV27|TRBJ2-2
ASSLTGVLTGELF
>TRBV6-5|TRBJ1-2
ASSYSRVKGDGYT
>TRBV6-1|TRBJ1-2
ASSVADYYGYT
>TRBV6-6|TRBJ2-2
ASSSSNTGELF
>TRBV7-2|TRBJ1-2
ASSRKIDTGLNYGYT
>TRBV28|TRBJ2-7
ASSSGTPLSYEQY
>TRBV7-9|TRBJ2-7
ASSLGGGGSLRDEQY
>TRBV2|TRBJ1-5
ASTRRSNQPQH
>TRBV15|TRBJ1-2
ATSREGRAHYGYT
>TRBV7-3|TRBJ2-2
ASSLGTARAGELF
>TRBV9|TRBJ1-5
ASSSGQSLQPQH
>TRBV19|TRBJ2-4
ASSILFGTGLAKNIQY
>TRBV23-1|TRBJ1-1
ASTTGDTEAF
>TRBV18|TRBJ2-1
ASSPSRSGIFNEQF
>TRBV15|TRBJ2-3
ATSRERFPTDTQY
>TRBV7-2|TRBJ2-5
ASSRRGAQETQY
>TRBV18|TRBJ1-1
ASSPPTGIDTEAF
>TRBV27|TRBJ2-6
ASTPYGANVLT
>TRBV6-5|TRBJ1-1
ASSRVGGNTEAF
>TRBV5-1|TRBJ2-3
ASSPSFTDTQY
>TRBV30|TRBJ1-2
AWSRGTGSYGYT
>TRBV11-3|TRBJ2-7
ASNQDTGGEQY
>TRBV11-2|TRBJ1-6
ASSSRQGQGSPLH